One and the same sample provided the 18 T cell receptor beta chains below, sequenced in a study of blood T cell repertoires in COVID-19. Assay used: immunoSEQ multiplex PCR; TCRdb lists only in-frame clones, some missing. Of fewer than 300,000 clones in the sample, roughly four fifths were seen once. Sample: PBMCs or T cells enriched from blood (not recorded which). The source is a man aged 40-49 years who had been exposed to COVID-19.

The CDR3 region is CATSDHRFGTDTQYF. CDR3 bases: TGTGCCACCAGTGACCACCGGTTTGGCACAGATACGCAGTATTTT. This rearrangement joins TRBV24-1 to TRBJ2-3; D is undetermined. Germline V gene data show CDR1 as KGHDR and CDR2 as SFDVKD. This CDR3 comprises 15 residues. Between the trimmed V and J ends, which lost 4 bases and 1 base, there was a span of 11 bases.

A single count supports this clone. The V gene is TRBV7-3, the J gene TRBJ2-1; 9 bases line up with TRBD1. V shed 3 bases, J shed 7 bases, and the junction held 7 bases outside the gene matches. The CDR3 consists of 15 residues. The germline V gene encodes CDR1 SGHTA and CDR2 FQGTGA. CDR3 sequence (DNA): TGTGCCAGCAGCTTCCCGGGACAGGGAGTGAATGAGCAGTTCTTC. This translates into CASSFPGQGVNEQFF. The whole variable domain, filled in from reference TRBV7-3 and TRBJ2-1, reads GAGVSQTPSNKVTEKGKYVELRCDPISGHTALYWYRQSLGQGPEFLIYFQGTGAADDSGLPNDRFFAVRPEGSVSTLKIQRTERGDSAVYLCASSFPGQGVNEQFFGPGTRLTVL.

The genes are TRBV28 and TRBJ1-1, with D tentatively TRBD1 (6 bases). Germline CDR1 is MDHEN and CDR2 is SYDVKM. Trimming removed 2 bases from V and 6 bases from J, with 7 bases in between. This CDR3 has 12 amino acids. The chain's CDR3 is CASSLGTPEAFF. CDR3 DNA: TGTGCCAGCAGTTTAGGGACACCTGAAGCTTTCTTT.

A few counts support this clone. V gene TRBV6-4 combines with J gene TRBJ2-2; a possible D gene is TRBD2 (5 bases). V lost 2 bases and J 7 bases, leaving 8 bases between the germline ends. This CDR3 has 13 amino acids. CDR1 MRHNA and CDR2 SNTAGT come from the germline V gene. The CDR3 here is CASSDGGLGELFF. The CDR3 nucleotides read TGTGCCAGCAGTGACGGCGGGCTCGGGGAGCTGTTTTTT.

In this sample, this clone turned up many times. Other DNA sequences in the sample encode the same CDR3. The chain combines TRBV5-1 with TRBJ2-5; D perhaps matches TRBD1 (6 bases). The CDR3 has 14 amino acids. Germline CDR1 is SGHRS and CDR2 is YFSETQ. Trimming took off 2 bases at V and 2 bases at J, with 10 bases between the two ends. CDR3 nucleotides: TGCGCCAGCAGCTTTCGGACAGTTCAAGAGACCCAGTACTTC. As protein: CASSFRTVQETQYF.

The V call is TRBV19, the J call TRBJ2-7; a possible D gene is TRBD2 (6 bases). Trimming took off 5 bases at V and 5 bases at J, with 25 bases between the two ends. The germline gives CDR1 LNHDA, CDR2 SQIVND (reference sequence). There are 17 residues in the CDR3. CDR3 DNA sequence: TGTGCCAGTAGTTCGGGAACAGGTTTTGGAGGGTATGACGAGCAGTACTTC. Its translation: CASSSGTGFGGYDEQYF.

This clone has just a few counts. CDR3 sequence reads: CASSHGQGGQPQHF. CDR3 DNA: TGCGCCAGCAGTCACGGACAGGGGGGCCAGCCCCAGCATTTT. V and J are TRBV5-1 and TRBJ1-5; TRBD1 agrees at 10 bases. In germline, CDR1 is SGHRS, CDR2 YFSETQ. The length of the CDR3 is 14 residues. The V gene end was trimmed by 5 bases and the J gene end by 7 bases; junction bases not matched to a gene: 6.

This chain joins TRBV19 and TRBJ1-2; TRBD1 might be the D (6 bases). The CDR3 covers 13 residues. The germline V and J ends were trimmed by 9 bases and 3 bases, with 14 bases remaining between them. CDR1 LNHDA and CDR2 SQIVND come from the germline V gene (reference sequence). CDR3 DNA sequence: TGTGCCAGCGGGACAAGGACTCACTATGGCTACACCTTC. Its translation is CASGTRTHYGYTF.

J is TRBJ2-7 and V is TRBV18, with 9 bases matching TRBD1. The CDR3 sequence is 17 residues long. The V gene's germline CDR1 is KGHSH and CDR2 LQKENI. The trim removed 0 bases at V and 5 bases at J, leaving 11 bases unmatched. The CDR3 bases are TGTGCCAGCTCACCACCGAGGCCGGGACAGGGTTTCGACGAGCAGTACTTC. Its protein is CASSPPRPGQGFDEQYF.

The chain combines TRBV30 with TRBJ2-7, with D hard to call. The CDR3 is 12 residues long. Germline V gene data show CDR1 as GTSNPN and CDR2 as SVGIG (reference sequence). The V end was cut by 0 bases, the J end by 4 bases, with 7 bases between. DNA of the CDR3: TGTGCCTGGAGTGTACGCGAGTACGAGCAGTACTTC. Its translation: CAWSVREYEQYF.

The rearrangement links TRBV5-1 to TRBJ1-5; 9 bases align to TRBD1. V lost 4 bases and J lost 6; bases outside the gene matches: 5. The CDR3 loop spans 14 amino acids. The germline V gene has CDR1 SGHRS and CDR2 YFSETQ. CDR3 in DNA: TGCGCCAGCAGCCTTACAGGGGGCAGTCAGCCCCAGCATTTT. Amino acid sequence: CASSLTGGSQPQHF.

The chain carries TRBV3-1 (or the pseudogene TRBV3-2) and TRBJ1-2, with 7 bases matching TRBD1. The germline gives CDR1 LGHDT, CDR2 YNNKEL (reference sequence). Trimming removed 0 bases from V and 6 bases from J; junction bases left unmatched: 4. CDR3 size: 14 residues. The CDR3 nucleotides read TGTGCCAGCAGCCAAGATTGGGACAGAGATGGCTACACCTTC. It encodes CASSQDWDRDGYTF.

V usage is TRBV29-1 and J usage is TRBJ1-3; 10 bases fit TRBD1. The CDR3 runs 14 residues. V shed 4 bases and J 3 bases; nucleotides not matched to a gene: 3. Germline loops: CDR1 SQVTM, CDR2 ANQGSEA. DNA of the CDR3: TGCAGCGTTGGGGACAGGGGAGATGGAAACACCATATATTTT. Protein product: CSVGDRGDGNTIYF.

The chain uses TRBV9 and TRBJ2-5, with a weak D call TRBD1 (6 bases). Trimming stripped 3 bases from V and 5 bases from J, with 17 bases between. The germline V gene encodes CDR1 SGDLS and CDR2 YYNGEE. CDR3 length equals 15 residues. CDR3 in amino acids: CASSGTAGVRETQYF. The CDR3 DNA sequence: TGTGCCAGCAGCGGGACTGCAGGGGTCCGGGAGACCCAGTACTTC.

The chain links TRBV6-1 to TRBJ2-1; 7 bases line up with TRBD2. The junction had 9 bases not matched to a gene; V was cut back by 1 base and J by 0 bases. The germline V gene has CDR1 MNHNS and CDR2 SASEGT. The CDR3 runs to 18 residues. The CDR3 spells CASSEGLRSGTSYNEQFF. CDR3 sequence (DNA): TGTGCCAGCAGTGAAGGCCTAAGGAGCGGGACCTCCTACAATGAGCAGTTCTTC.

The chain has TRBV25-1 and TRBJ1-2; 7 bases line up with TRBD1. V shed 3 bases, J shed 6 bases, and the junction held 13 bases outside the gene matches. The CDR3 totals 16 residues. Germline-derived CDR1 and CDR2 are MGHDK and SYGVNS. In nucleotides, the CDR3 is TGTGCCAGCAGTGAGACATTGGACAGGCCCTGGCATGGCTACACCTTC. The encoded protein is CASSETLDRPWHGYTF.

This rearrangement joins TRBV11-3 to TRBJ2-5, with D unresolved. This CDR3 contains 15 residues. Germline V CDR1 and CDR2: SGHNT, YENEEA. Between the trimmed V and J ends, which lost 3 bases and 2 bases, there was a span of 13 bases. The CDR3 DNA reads TGTGCCAGCAGCTTTGTCGGAGAGCCTCAAGAGACCCAGTACTTC. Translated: CASSFVGEPQETQYF.

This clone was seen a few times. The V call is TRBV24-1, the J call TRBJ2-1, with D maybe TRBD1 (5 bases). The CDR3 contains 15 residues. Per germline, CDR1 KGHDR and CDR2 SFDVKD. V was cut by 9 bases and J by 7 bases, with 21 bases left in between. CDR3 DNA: TGTGCCACCGGAACCCGACAGTCAAAAGGGAATGAGCAGTTCTTC. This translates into CATGTRQSKGNEQFF.